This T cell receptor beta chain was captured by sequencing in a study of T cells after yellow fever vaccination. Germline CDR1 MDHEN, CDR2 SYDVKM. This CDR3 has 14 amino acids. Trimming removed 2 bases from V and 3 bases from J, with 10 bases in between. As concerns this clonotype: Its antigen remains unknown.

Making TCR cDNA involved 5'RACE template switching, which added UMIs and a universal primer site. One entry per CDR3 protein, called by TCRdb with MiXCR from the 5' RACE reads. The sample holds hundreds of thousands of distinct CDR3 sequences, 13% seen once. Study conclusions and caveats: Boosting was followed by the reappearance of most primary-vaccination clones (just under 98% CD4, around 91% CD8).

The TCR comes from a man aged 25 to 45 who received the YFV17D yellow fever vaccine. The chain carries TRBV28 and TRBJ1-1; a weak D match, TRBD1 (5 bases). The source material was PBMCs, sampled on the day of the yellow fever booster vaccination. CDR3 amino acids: CASSLGGRDTEAFF. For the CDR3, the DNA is TGTGCCAGCAGTTTAGGGGGTCGGGACACTGAAGCTTTCTTT.